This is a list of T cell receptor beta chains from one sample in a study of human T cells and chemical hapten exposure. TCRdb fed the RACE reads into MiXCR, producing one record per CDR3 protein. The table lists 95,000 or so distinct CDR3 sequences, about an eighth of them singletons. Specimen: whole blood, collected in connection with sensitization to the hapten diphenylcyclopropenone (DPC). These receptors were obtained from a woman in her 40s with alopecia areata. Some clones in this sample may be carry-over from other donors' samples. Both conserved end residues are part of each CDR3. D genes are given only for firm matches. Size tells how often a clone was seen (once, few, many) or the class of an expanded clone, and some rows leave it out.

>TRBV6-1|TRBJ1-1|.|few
TGTGCCAGCAGACGGACCATGAACACTGAAGCTTTCTTT
CASRRTMNTEAFF
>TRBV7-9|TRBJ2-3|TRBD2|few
TGTGCCAGCAGCCGACTAGCGGGAGGCCGCAATACGCAGTATTTT
CASSRLAGGRNTQYF
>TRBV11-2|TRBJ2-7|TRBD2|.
TGTGCCAGCAGCTTCGGAGCGGGAGGCGGCGAGCAGTACTTC
CASSFGAGGGEQYF
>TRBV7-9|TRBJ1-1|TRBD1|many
TGTGCCAGCAGCCCAGGACAGGCTGAAGCTTTCTTT
CASSPGQAEAFF
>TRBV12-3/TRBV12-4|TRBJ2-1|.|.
TGTGCCAGCAGTGAGCCGGGACGGCGCTACAATGAGCAGTTCTTC
CASSEPGRRYNEQFF
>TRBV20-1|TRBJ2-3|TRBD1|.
TGCAGTGCTCGGGACAGGGGGATCCCAGATACGCAGTATTTT
CSARDRGIPDTQYF
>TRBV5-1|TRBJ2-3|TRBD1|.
TGCGCCAGCAGCCGTAACAACAGGGGAACAGATACGCAGTATTTT
CASSRNNRGTDTQYF
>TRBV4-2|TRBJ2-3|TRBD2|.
TGTGCCAGCAGCCAAGCTACTAGCGGGAGTGCAGATACGCAGTATTTT
CASSQATSGSADTQYF
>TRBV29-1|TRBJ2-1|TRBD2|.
TGCAGCGCCGTGACTAGCGGGAGTGGCTTTGGGCAGTTCTTC
CSAVTSGSGFGQFF
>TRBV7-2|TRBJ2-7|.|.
TGTGCCAGCAGCCTCGGGGCCTTAGGAGAGCAGTACTTC
CASSLGALGEQYF
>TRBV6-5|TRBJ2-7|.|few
TGTGCCAGCACCCCATCTGCGTCCAGGGGTAGATACGAGCAGTACTTC
CASTPSASRGRYEQYF
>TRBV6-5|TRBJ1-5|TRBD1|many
TGTGCCAGCCGACATACTAAGGGACAGGGGGTGATGGTTCAGCCCCAGCATTTT
CASRHTKGQGVMVQPQHF
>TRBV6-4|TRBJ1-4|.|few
TGTGCCAGCAGTGACGGGCAGGGACCTAATGAAAAACTGTTTTTT
CASSDGQGPNEKLFF
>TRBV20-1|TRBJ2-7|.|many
TGCAGTGCTAGAATTCCTGTTAGCTCCTACGAGCAGTACTTC
CSARIPVSSYEQYF
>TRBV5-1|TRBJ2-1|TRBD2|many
TGCGCCAGCAGCGCGGTAGCGGGAGGTTCCTACAATGAGCAGTTCTTC
CASSAVAGGSYNEQFF
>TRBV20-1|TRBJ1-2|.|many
TGCAGTGCTACGGGACACAGTTATGGCTACACCTTC
CSATGHSYGYTF
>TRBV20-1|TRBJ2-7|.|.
TGCAGTGCTCCGAGACAGGCCTACGAGCAGTACTTC
CSAPRQAYEQYF